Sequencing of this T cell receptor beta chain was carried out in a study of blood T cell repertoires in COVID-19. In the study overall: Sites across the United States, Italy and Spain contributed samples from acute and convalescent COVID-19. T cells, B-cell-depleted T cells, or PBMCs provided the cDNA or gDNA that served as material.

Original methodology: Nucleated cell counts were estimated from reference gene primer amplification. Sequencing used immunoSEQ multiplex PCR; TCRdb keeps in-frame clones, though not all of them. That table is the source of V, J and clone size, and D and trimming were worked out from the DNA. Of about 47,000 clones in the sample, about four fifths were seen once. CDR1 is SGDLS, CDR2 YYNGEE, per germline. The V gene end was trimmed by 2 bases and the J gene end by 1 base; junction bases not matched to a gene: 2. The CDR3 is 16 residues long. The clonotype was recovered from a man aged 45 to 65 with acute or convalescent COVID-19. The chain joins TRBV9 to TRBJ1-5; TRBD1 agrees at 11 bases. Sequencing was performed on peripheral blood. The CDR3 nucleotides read TGTGCCAGCAGCGTGGGACAGGGGGGGAGCAATCAGCCCCAGCATTTT. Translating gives CASSVGQGGSNQPQHF.